This TCR beta chain was documented in a study of cytomegalovirus exposure and HLA in healthy donors. General study findings and limits: Cytomegalovirus-associated status was assigned to 150 to 200 TCR beta chains.

CDR3 length: 15 residues. Germline CDR1 SEHNR, CDR2 FQNEAQ (reference sequence). Trimming took 1 base from V and 2 from J, leaving 12 bases between them. As for this clone: The antigen is not known.

TCRdb keeps only in-frame clones here, not all; method: immunoSEQ multiplex PCR. The sample shows approximately 150,000 clones, around 90% of them seen only once. The genes are TRBV7-9 and TRBJ2-7; D is unclear. The sequence derives from a man aged 18 to 30 in good health and CMV-seropositive. The sequencing sample was made of PBMCs. The CDR3 nucleotides are TGTGCCAGCAGCTTAGTGTACGGAGAAGCCTACGAGCAGTACTTC. Translation: CASSLVYGEAYEQYF.